Each of the 27 T cell receptor beta chains below was sequenced from the same sample in a study of PD-1 blockade in classical Hodgkin lymphoma. Each and every patient relapsed after autologous stem cell transplantation, and patients got differing brentuximab vedotin exposure. Sequencing used immunoSEQ multiplex PCR; TCRdb keeps in-frame clones, though not all of them. The profile shows tens of thousands of clones, around 67% of them singletons. Sequences were derived from peripheral blood mononuclear cells (PBMCs), sampled before the second cycle of nivolumab. These receptors were taken from a human donor with classical Hodgkin lymphoma.

This rearrangement joins TRBV4-3 to TRBJ2-3, with D perhaps given as TRBD1 or TRBD2 (7 bases each). Trimming shortened V by 0 bases and J by 6 bases, and 22 bases separated the two germline ends. The germline gives CDR1 LGHNA, CDR2 YSLEER. This CDR3 is built from 18 residues. CDR3 sequence (DNA): TGCGCCAGCAGCCAAGATTGGGGTCAGGGGGGGGCCTTGGATACGCAGTATTTT. This sequence encodes CASSQDWGQGGALDTQYF.

The CDR3 is CASSPPLGATNEKLFF. The CDR3 nucleotides read TGTGCCAGCAGTCCTCCCCTGGGTGCAACTAATGAAAAACTGTTTTTT. The rearrangement uses TRBV27 and TRBJ1-4; D is ambiguous. The length of the CDR3 is 16 residues. V shed 5 bases and J shed 0 bases, with 13 bases lying between them. CDR1 is MNHEY, CDR2 SMNVEV, per germline (reference sequence).

The count of this clone is one. The V and J genes are TRBV28 and TRBJ1-2, with D unclear. This CDR3 has 12 residues. Germline V gene lookup returns CDR1 MDHEN and CDR2 SYDVKM. V lost 7 bases and J lost 8, with 14 bases in between. This CDR3 reads CASTGNIEGYTF. The CDR3 region has the DNA TGTGCCAGCACCGGGAATATTGAAGGCTACACCTTC.

Only one count was recorded for this clone. The chain has TRBV19 and TRBJ1-5; 8 bases agree with TRBD1. The CDR3 is 13 residues long. Germline CDR1 reads LNHDA; CDR2 reads SQIVND (reference sequence). With V trimmed by 5 bases and J by 7 bases, 4 bases remained unmatched. The CDR3 bases are TGTGCCAGTAGTCGCGACAGGGGCCAGCCCCAGCATTTT. This encodes CASSRDRGQPQHF.

With regard to this clone: Other nucleotide sequences in the sample specify the same CDR3. This chain links TRBV9 with TRBJ2-7; 9 bases fit TRBD1. Germline trimming cut 3 bases from V and 2 bases from J; bases unmatched to any gene: 0. The CDR3 consists of 13 residues. CDR1 and CDR2 from the germline V gene are SGDLS and YYNGEE. CDR3: CASSGQGAYEQYF. The CDR3 DNA reads as TGTGCCAGCAGCGGACAGGGGGCCTACGAGCAGTACTTC.

The chain has TRBV21-1 and TRBJ2-7; the D call TRBD2 from the table was never checked on the DNA. TRBV21-1 is a known pseudogene. The CDR3 has 16 residues. In DNA form, the CDR3 reads TGTGCCAGCAGCAGGGGCCCGAGGGAGGTTCCTCTAGGTTGGTACTTC. This sequence encodes CASSRGPREVPLGWYF.

This clone was observed a handful of times. The genes are TRBV2 and TRBJ1-1; tentatively, D is TRBD1 (6 bases). V lost 10 bases and J lost 1, with 13 bases in between. CDR1 and CDR2 (germline): SNHLY, FYNNEI. The CDR3 consists of 13 residues. This CDR3 reads CATYRVPNTEAFF. DNA for the CDR3: TGTGCCACCTACAGGGTACCGAACACTGAAGCTTTCTTT. Supplemented by reference TRBV2 and TRBJ1-1, the full variable domain reads EPEVTQTPSHQVTQMGQEVILRCVPISNHLYFYWYRQILGQKVEFLVSFYNNEISEKSEIFDDQFSVERPDGSNFTLKIRSTKLEDSAMYFCATYRVPNTEAFFGQGTRLTVV.

In this sample, this clone is medium-sized (0.01 to 0.1%). The gene calls are TRBV7-9 and TRBJ1-1, with D perhaps TRBD1 (6 bases). The germline gives CDR1 SEHNR, CDR2 FQNEAQ (reference sequence). The germline V and J ends were trimmed by 1 base and 3 bases, with 12 bases remaining between them. The CDR3 runs 15 residues. Here the CDR3 reads CASSLGQGMDTEAFF. The CDR3 DNA follows: TGTGCCAGCAGCTTAGGGCAGGGGATGGACACTGAAGCTTTCTTT.

This clone occurred once. The rearrangement joins TRBV14 to TRBJ2-7, with D hard to call. V was shortened by 4 bases and J by 5 bases, with 9 bases between the two germline ends. The length of the CDR3 is 12 residues. The germline gives CDR1 SGHDN, CDR2 FVKESK. The CDR3: CASSRRPHEQYV. Here the CDR3 DNA reads TGTGCCAGCAGCCGAAGGCCCCACGAGCAGTACGTC.

The rearrangement uses TRBV7-9 and TRBJ1-2; maybe TRBD1 (5 bases). CDR3 length: 14 amino acids. V lost 2 bases, J lost 3 bases, and 10 bases lay in between. Germline V gene data show CDR1 as SEHNR and CDR2 as FQNEAQ (reference sequence). As DNA, the CDR3 is TGTGCCAGCAGCTTATGGGACTCGGACTATGGCTACACCTTC. This translates into CASSLWDSDYGYTF. The entire variable domain, with the rest obtained from reference TRBV7-9 and TRBJ1-2, is as follows: DTGVSQNPRHKITKRGQNVTFRCDPISEHNRLYWYRQTLGQGPEFLTYFQNEAQLEKSRLLSDRFSAERPKGSFSTLEIQRTEQGDSAMYLCASSLWDSDYGYTFGSGTRLTVV.

A remark on this clone: A read error may account for a junction end that differs from germline. The sample has other DNA sequences that encode this CDR3 too. The chain is built from TRBV30 and TRBJ2-6; possibly TRBD1 for D (5 bases). In germline, CDR1 is GTSNPN, CDR2 SVGIG (reference sequence). CDR3 length: 13 residues. The CDR3 coding sequence is TGTGCCTGGAGATTCCAGGGTACCAACGTCCTGACCTTC. The encoded protein is CAWRFQGTNVLTF.

This clone has just a few counts. The V call is TRBV4-2, the J call TRBJ2-7; D tentatively reads TRBD1 or TRBD2 (6 bases each). Per the germline V gene, CDR1 is LGHNA and CDR2 is YNFKEQ. V lost 2 bases, J lost 0 bases, and 20 bases lay in between. The CDR3 length is 18 residues. The chain's CDR3 is CASSQSLRGPGYSYEQYF. DNA for the CDR3: TGTGCCAGCAGCCAATCCCTCCGGGGGCCAGGGTACTCCTACGAGCAGTACTTC.

This clone appeared a single time. The V call is TRBV6-6, the J call TRBJ1-2; TRBD1 matches 8 bases. Germline CDR1 reads MNHNY; CDR2 reads SVGAGI (reference sequence). CDR3 length: 15 amino acids. Trimming cost V 2 bases and J 4 bases; bases outside gene matches: 6. CDR3 DNA: TGTGCCAGCAGTTACCTTGGACAGGGAAGCTATGGCTACACCTTC. It encodes CASSYLGQGSYGYTF.

The gene calls are TRBV5-1 and TRBJ1-3; possibly TRBD1 for D (6 bases). V was trimmed by 4 bases and J by 0 bases, leaving 14 bases between them. The CDR3 is made up of 16 amino acids. Per germline, CDR1 SGHRS and CDR2 YFSETQ. CDR3 nucleotides: TGCGCCAGCAGCCTACAGGGATCAGGCTCTGGAAACACCATATATTTT. Encoded protein: CASSLQGSGSGNTIYF.

J is TRBJ1-1 and V is TRBV6-6, with D unclear. CDR1 MNHNY and CDR2 SVGAGI come from the germline V gene (reference sequence). Between the trimmed V and J ends, which lost 5 bases and 3 bases, there was a span of 16 bases. CDR3 length equals 15 residues. CDR3 coding DNA: TGTGCCAGCAGTCTAATCCTAGGGCCTCACACTGAAGCTTTCTTT. Translated, it gives CASSLILGPHTEAFF.

This clone came up a few times. The chain links TRBV28 to TRBJ1-1; 8 bases line up with TRBD1. CDR1 MDHEN and CDR2 SYDVKM come from the germline V gene. Germline trimming cut 7 bases from V and 4 bases from J; bases unmatched to any gene: 8. The CDR3 has 14 residues. The CDR3 loop reads CASTPDRVATEAFF. CDR3 sequence (DNA): TGTGCCAGCACCCCGGACAGGGTAGCCACTGAAGCTTTCTTT.

This clone came up a few times. The rearrangement uses TRBV18 and TRBJ2-5; D is ambiguous. Germline V lookup: CDR1 KGHSH, CDR2 LQKENI. The V gene lost 2 bases and the J gene lost 5 bases, with 18 bases spanning the gap. The CDR3 is made up of 16 amino acids. For the CDR3, the DNA is TGTGCCAGCTCACCAACACCCCGGACCGTTGGGGAGACCCAGTACTTC. It codes for CASSPTPRTVGETQYF. The full variable domain, with the rest looked up from reference TRBV18 and TRBJ2-5, is NAGVMQNPRHLVRRRGQEARLRCSPMKGHSHVYWYRQLPEEGLKFMVYLQKENIIDESGMPKERFSAEFPKEGPSILRIQQVVRGDSAAYFCASSPTPRTVGETQYFGPGTRLLVL.

This clone is labeled as medium-sized. The rearrangement uses TRBV6-5 and TRBJ1-1, with D maybe TRBD1 (5 bases). The CDR3 is 14 amino acids. Trimming stripped 1 base from V and 6 bases from J, with 12 bases between. The V gene's germline CDR1 is MNHEY and CDR2 SVGAGI. In nucleotides, the CDR3 is TGTGCCAGCAGTTACTGGGGGGAAAAAGCTGAAGCTTTCTTT. This sequence encodes CASSYWGEKAEAFF.

The chain combines TRBV5-1 with TRBJ1-4, with D perhaps TRBD1 (6 bases). The CDR3 is 15 residues long. Germline lookup yields CDR1 SGHRS and CDR2 YFSETQ. V gave up 2 bases and J gave up 8 bases, with 16 bases separating them. The CDR3 DNA follows: TGCGCCAGCAGCTTAGGTGGGACACTGGGGGAAAAACTGTTTTTT. Translated: CASSLGGTLGEKLFF.

The chain carries TRBV5-1 and TRBJ1-2; a weak D match, TRBD1 (5 bases). Trimming removed 0 bases from V and 8 bases from J, with 14 bases in between. The CDR3 has 14 amino acids. CDR1 is SGHRS, CDR2 YFSETQ, per germline. CDR3 DNA: TGCGCCAGCAGCTTGGCTTATCAGGGCGACGGCTACACCTTC. Encoded protein: CASSLAYQGDGYTF.

This clone was detected only a few times. The chain recombines TRBV6-4 with TRBJ2-3, with D possibly matching TRBD1 (5 bases). The length of the CDR3 is 13 residues. Germline V CDR1 and CDR2: MRHNA, SNTAGT. V was pared by 4 bases and J by 1 base, with 6 bases between. The CDR3 sequence is CASSVGGTDTQYF. The CDR3 DNA is TGTGCCAGCAGTGTAGGGGGCACAGATACGCAGTATTTT.

This clone occurred once. The genes are TRBV6-5 and TRBJ1-1, with D unresolved. Germline loops: CDR1 MNHEY, CDR2 SVGAGI. Trimming stripped 5 bases from V and 7 bases from J, with 17 bases between. The CDR3 is 14 amino acids. The CDR3 here is CASSPDPGRVEAFF. The CDR3 DNA follows: TGTGCCAGCAGTCCCGACCCTGGGCGAGTTGAAGCTTTCTTT.

J is TRBJ2-5 and V is TRBV5-1; the D is unclear. Germline assignment: CDR1 SGHRS and CDR2 YFSETQ. The CDR3 runs to 14 residues. Deletions cut 0 bases from V and 0 bases from J, with 6 bases between. The CDR3 spells CASSLGQYQETQYF. CDR3 coding DNA: TGCGCCAGCAGCTTGGGGCAGTACCAAGAGACCCAGTACTTC.

This clone was counted a few times. The rearrangement joins TRBV11-2 to TRBJ2-3; 9 nucleotides match TRBD2. V shed 2 bases and J 4 bases; nucleotides not matched to a gene: 10. The CDR3 length is 17 residues. The germline CDR1 and CDR2 sequences are SGHAT and FQNNGV. CDR3 sequence: CASSLRASGVWADTQYF. As DNA, the CDR3 is TGTGCCAGCAGCTTAAGGGCTAGCGGGGTATGGGCAGATACGCAGTATTTT.

CDR3 sequence (DNA): TGTGCCAGCAGCTTACGATACAGGTCTGCCTATGGCTACACCTTC. Its protein product is CASSLRYRSAYGYTF. V and J are TRBV5-5 and TRBJ1-2, with D maybe TRBD1 (5 bases). This CDR3 region has 15 residues. V lost 2 bases, J lost 4 bases, and 15 bases lay in between. CDR1 and CDR2 (germline): SGHKS, YYEKEE (reference sequence).

This clone was counted a few times. The chain uses TRBV7-2 and TRBJ2-7; 7 positions match TRBD2. The V segment lost 6 bases and the J segment 1 base; nucleotides outside the gene matches: 15. CDR1 and CDR2 from the germline V gene are SGHTA and FQGNSA. The CDR3 has 17 residues. CDR3 DNA sequence: TGTGCCAGCAGTCCCTCTGCGCGGGGGACCTCGTCCTACGAGCAGTACTTC. Translated: CASSPSARGTSSYEQYF. Full variable domain (missing parts from reference TRBV7-2 and TRBJ2-7): GAGVSQSPSNKVTEKGKDVELRCDPISGHTALYWYRQSLGQGLEFLIYFQGNSAPDKSGLPSDRFSAERTGGSVSTLTIQRTQQEDSAVYLCASSPSARGTSSYEQYFGPGTRLTVT.

The rearrangement joins TRBV5-1 to TRBJ1-5; 9 bases map to TRBD1. This CDR3 is built from 14 residues. Trimming took 4 bases from V and 4 from J; bases not matched to a gene: 3. Germline loops: CDR1 SGHRS, CDR2 YFSETQ. The CDR3 spells CASSPGQGNQPQHF. The CDR3 DNA reads as TGCGCCAGCAGCCCCGGACAGGGGAATCAGCCCCAGCATTTT. Full variable domain (remainder filled in from reference TRBV5-1 and TRBJ1-5): KAGVTQTPRYLIKTRGQQVTLSCSPISGHRSVSWYQQTPGQGLQFLFEYFSETQRNKGNFPGRFSGRQFSNSRSEMNVSTLELGDSALYLCASSPGQGNQPQHFGDGTRLSIL.